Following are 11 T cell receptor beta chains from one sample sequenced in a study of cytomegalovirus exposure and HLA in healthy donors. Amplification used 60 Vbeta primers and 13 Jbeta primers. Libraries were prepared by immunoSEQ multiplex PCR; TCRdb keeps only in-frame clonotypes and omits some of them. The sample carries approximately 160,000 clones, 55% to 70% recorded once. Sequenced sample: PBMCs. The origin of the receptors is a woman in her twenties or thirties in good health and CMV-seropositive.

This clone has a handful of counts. The CDR3 spells CASSPGLGSYEQYF. In nucleotides, the CDR3 is TGTGCCAGCAGTCCGGGACTAGGGTCCTACGAGCAGTACTTC. The rearrangement uses TRBV6-1 and TRBJ2-7, with 8 bases aligning to TRBD2. Germline CDR1 reads MNHNS; CDR2 reads SASEGT. This CDR3 has 14 amino acids. V shed 5 bases and J 1 base; nucleotides not matched to a gene: 4.

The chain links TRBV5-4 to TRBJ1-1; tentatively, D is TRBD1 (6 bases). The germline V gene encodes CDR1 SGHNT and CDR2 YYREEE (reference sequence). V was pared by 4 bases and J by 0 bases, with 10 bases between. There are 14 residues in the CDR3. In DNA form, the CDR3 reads TGTGCCAGCAGCGAACAGGGACTGAACACTGAAGCTTTCTTT. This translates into CASSEQGLNTEAFF.

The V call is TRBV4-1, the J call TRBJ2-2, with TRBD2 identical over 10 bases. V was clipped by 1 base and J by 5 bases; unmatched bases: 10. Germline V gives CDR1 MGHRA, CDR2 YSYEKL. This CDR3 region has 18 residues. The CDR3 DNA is TGCGCCAGCAGCCAAGCCTTCCAGCGGGGGGGTTTAACCGGGGAGCTGTTTTTT. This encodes CASSQAFQRGGLTGELFF.

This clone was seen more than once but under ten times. The CDR3 sequence: CASSRSTGTGVPHGYTF. The CDR3 bases are TGCGCCAGCAGCCGATCCACCGGGACAGGGGTGCCCCATGGCTACACCTTC. V and J are TRBV4-1 and TRBJ1-2; 10 bases map to TRBD1. Unmatched junction bases numbered 14, after V lost 4 bases and J lost 6 bases. The CDR3 runs 17 residues. Germline values: CDR1 MGHRA, CDR2 YSYEKL.

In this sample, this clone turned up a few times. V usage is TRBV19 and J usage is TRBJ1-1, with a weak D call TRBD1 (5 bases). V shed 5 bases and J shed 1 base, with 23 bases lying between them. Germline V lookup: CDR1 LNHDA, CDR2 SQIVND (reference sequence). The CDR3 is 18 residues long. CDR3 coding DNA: TGTGCCAGTAGTTCCTCGCGGGGGTGGAGGAGTTCGAACACTGAAGCTTTCTTT. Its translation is CASSSSRGWRSSNTEAFF.

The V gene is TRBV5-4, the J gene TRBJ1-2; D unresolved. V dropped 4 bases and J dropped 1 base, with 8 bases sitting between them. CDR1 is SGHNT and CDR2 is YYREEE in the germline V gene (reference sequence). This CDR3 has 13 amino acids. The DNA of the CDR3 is TGTGCCAGCAGCGCGGAGGGTAACTATGGCTACACCTTC. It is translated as CASSAEGNYGYTF.

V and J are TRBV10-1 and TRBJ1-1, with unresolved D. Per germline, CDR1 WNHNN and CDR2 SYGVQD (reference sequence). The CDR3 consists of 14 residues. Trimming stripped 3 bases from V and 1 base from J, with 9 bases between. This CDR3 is CASSDGGPNTEAFF. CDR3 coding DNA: TGCGCCAGCAGTGATGGTGGGCCGAACACTGAAGCTTTCTTT.

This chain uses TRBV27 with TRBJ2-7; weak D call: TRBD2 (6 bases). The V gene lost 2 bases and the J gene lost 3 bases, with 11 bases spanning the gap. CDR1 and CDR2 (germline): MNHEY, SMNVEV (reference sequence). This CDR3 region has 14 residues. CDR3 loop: CASSLGGSGYEQYF. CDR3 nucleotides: TGTGCCAGCAGTTTAGGGGGGAGTGGCTACGAGCAGTACTTC.

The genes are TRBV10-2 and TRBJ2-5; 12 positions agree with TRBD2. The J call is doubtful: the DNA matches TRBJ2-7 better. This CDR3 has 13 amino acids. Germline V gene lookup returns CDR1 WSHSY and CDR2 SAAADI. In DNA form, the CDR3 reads TGCGCCAGCAACCTAGCGGGAGGGTACGAGCAGTACTTC. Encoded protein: CASNLAGGYEQYF.

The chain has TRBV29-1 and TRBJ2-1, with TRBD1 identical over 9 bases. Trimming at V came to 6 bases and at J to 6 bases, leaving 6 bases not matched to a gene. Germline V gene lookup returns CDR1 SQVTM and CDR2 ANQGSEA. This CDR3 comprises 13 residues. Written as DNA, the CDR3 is TGCAGCGTAATGCCGACAGGGGGCAATGAGCAGTTCTTC. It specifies CSVMPTGGNEQFF.

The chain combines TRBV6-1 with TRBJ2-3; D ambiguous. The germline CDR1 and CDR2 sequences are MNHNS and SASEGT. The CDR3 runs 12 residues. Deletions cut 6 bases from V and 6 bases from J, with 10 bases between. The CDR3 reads CASRTQLDTQYF. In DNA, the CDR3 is TGTGCCAGCAGGACACAGTTGGATACGCAGTATTTT.